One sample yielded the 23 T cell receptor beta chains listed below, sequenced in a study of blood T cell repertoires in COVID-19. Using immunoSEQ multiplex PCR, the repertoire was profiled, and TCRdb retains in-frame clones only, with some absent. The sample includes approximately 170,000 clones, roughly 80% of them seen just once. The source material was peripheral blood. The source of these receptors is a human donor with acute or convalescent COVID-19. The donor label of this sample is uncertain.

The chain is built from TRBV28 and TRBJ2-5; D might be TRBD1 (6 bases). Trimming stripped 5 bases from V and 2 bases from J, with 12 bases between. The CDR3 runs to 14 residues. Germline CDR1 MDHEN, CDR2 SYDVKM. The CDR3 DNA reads TGTGCCAGCAGTCACTCGACAGGTCAAGAGACCCAGTACTTC. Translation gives CASSHSTGQETQYF. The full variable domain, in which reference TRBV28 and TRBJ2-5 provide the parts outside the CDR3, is DVKVTQSSRYLVKRTGEKVFLECVQDMDHENMFWYRQDPGLGLRLIYFSYDVKMKEKGDIPEGYSVSREKKERFSLILESASTNQTSMYLCASSHSTGQETQYFGPGTRLLVL.

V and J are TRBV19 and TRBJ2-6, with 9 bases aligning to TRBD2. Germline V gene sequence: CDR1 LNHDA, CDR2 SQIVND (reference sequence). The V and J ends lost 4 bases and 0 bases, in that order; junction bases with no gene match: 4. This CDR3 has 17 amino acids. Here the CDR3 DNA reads TGTGCCAGTAGTAGTAGCGGGGGTACCTCTGGGGCCAACGTCCTGACTTTC. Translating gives CASSSSGGTSGANVLTF. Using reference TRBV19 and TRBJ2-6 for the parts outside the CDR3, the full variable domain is DGGITQSPKYLFRKEGQNVTLSCEQNLNHDAMYWYRQDPGQGLRLIYYSQIVNDFQKGDIAEGYSVSREKKESFPLTVTSAQKNPTAFYLCASSSSGGTSGANVLTFGAGSRLTVL.

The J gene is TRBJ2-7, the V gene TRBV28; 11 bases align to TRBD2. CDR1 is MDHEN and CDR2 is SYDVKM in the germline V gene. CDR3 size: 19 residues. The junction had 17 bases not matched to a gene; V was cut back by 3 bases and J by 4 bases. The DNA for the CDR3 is TGTGCCAGCAGTTTTCTGACTAATCCGAGACTAGCGGGGCCGTACGAGCAGTACTTC. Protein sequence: CASSFLTNPRLAGPYEQYF. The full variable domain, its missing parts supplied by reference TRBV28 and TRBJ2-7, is DVKVTQSSRYLVKRTGEKVFLECVQDMDHENMFWYRQDPGLGLRLIYFSYDVKMKEKGDIPEGYSVSREKKERFSLILESASTNQTSMYLCASSFLTNPRLAGPYEQYFGPGTRLTVT.

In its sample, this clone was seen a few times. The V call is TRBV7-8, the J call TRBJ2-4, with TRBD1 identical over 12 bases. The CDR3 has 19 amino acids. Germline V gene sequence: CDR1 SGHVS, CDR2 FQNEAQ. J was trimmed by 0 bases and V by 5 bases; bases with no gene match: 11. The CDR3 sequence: CASSPGGTGGTLAKNIQYF. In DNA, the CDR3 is TGTGCCAGCAGCCCGGGTGGGACAGGGGGCACGCTAGCCAAAAACATTCAGTACTTC.

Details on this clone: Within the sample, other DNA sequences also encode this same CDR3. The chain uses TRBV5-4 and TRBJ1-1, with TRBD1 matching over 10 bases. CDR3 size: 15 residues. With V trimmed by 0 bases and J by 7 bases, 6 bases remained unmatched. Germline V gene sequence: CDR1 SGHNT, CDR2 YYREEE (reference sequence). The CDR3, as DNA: TGTGCCAGCAGCTTGGAATCGGGACAGGGGTTTGAAGCTTTCTTT. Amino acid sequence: CASSLESGQGFEAFF.

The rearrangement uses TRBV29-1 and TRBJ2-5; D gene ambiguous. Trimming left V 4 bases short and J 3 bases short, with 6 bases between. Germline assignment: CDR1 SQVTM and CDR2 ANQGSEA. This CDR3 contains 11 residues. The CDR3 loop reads CSVVTEETQYF. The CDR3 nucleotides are TGCAGCGTTGTAACTGAAGAGACCCAGTACTTC.

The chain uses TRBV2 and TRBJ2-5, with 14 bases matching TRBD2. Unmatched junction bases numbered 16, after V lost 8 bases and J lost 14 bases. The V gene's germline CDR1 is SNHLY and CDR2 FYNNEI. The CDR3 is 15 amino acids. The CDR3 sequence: CASLREGLAGEGKYF. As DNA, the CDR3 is TGTGCCAGCTTACGAGAGGGACTAGCGGGAGAGGGTAAATACTTC.

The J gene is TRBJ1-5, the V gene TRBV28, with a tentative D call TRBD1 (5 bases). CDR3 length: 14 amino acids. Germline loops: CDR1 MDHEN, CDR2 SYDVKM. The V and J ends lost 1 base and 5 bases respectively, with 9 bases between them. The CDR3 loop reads CASSLLTGDQPQHF. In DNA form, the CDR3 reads TGTGCCAGCAGTTTATTAACAGGAGATCAGCCCCAGCATTTT.

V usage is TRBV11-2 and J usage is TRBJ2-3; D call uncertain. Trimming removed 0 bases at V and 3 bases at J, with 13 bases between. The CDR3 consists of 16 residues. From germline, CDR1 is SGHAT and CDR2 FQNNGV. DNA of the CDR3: TGTGCCAGCAGCTTAGACAGTACCTGGCGGACAGATACGCAGTATTTT. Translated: CASSLDSTWRTDTQYF.

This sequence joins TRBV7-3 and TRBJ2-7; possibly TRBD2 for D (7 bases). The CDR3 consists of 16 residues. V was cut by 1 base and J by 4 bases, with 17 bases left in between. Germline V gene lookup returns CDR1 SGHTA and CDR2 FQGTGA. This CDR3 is CASSLSGGAYAYEQYF. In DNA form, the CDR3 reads TGTGCCAGCAGCTTAAGTGGGGGGGCCTATGCTTACGAGCAGTACTTC.

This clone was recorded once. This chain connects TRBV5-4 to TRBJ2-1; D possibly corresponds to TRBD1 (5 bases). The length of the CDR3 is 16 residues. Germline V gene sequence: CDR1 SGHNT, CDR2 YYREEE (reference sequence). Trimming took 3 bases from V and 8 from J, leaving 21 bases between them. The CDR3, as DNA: TGTGCCAGCAGCTCTTCAATTCGACAGTTAGGGGATGAGCAGTTCTTC. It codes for CASSSSIRQLGDEQFF.

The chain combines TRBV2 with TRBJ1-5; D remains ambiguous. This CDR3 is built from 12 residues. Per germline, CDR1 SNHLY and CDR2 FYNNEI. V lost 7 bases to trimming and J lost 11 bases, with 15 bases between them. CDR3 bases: TGTGCCAGCACCCTGGGGAGTGGGGCCCAGCATTTT. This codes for CASTLGSGAQHF.

The CDR3 loop is CASSPGQGIYEQYF. The CDR3 DNA is TGCGCCAGCAGCCCCGGACAGGGTATCTACGAGCAGTACTTC. The chain uses TRBV5-1 and TRBJ2-7, with 8 bases fitting TRBD1. V dropped 4 bases and J dropped 3; count of bases not matched to a gene: 6. The length of the CDR3 is 14 residues. Per the germline V gene, CDR1 is SGHRS and CDR2 is YFSETQ.

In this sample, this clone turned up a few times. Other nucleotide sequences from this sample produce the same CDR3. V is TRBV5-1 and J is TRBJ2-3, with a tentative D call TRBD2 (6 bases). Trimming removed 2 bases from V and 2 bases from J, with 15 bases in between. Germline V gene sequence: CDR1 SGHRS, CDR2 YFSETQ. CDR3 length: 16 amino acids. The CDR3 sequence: CASSFALAGSTDTQYF. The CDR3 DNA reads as TGCGCCAGCAGCTTTGCCCTGGCGGGGTCCACAGATACGCAGTATTTT.

The CDR3 region is CASSQPRTSGYYEQYF. In nucleotides, the CDR3 is TGTGCCAGCAGCCAACCCCGGACTAGCGGGTACTACGAGCAGTACTTC. This chain joins TRBV3-1 (or the pseudogene TRBV3-2) and TRBJ2-7; 11 bases agree with TRBD2. The CDR3 loop spans 16 amino acids. V was clipped by 2 bases and J by 3 bases; unmatched bases: 6. The V gene's germline CDR1 is LGHDT and CDR2 YNNKEL (reference sequence).

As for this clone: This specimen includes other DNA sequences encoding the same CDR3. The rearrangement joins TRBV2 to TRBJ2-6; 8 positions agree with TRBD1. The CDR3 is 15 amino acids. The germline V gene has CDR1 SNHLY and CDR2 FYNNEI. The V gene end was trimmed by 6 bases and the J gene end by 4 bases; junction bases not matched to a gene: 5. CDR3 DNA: TGTGCCAGCAGGCCAGGGGGCGCCGGGGCCAACGTCCTGACTTTC. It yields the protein CASRPGGAGANVLTF.

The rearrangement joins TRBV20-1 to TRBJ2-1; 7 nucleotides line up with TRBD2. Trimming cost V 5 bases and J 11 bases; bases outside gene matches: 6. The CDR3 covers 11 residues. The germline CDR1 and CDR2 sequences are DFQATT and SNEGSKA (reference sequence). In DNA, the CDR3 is TGCAGTGCTCTCGGCGGGGGTAAGCAGTTCTTC. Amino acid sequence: CSALGGGKQFF.

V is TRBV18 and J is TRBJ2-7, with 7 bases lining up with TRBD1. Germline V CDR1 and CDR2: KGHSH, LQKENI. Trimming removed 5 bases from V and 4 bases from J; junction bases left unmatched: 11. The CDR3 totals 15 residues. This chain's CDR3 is CASSSYDRALYEQYF. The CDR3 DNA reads TGTGCCAGCTCATCCTACGACAGGGCCTTATACGAGCAGTACTTC.

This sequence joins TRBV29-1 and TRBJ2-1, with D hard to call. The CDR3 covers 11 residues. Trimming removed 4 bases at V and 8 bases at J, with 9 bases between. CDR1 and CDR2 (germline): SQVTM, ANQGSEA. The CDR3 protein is CSVGRWDEQFF. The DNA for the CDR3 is TGCAGCGTTGGCAGGTGGGATGAGCAGTTCTTC.

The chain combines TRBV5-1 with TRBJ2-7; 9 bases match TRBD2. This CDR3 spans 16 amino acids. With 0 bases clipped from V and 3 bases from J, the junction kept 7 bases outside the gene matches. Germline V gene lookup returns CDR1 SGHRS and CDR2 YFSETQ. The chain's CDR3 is CASSLAKNSGSYEQYF. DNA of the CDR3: TGCGCCAGCAGCTTGGCCAAAAATAGCGGGAGCTACGAGCAGTACTTC.

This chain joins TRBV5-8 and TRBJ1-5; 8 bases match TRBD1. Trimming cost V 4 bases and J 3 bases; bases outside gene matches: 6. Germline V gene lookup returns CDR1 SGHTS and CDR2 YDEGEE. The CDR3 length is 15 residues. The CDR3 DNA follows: TGTGCCAGCAGCCTAGGACAGGGACCCAATCAGCCCCAGCATTTT. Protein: CASSLGQGPNQPQHF.

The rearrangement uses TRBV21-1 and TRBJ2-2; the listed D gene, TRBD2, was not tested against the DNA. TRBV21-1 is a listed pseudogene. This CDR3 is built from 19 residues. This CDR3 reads CASSNDLAGVSIYTGELFF. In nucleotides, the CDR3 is TGTGCCAGCAGCAATGATCTAGCGGGAGTAAGTATATACACCGGGGAGCTGTTTTTT.

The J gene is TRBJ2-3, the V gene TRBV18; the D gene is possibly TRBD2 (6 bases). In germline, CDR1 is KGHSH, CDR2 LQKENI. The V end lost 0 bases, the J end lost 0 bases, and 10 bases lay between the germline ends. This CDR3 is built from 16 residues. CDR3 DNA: TGTGCCAGCTCACCACCAGGTCGGGGGAGCACAGATACGCAGTATTTT. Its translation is CASSPPGRGSTDTQYF.